Shown below are 3 T cell receptor beta chains from a single sample sequenced in a study of T cell clones after liver transplantation. Assay: immunoSEQ multiplex PCR; the TCRdb copy retains only in-frame clones and omits some. The sample has about 75,000 clones; around four fifths are singletons. Sequenced here: CD4+ T cells from blood, sampled about 50 months after liver transplant. The receptors were sampled from a human patient who received a liver transplant. These T cells may partly come from the graft donor.

This clone was detected only once. CDR3 amino acids: CASSQGTSGSGVGELFF. The CDR3 bases are TGCGCCAGCAGCCAAGGGACTAGCGGGAGTGGTGTCGGGGAGCTGTTTTTT. V usage is TRBV4-1 and J usage is TRBJ2-2; 13 positions agree with TRBD2. The V segment lost 1 base and the J segment 7 bases; nucleotides outside the gene matches: 6. Germline V CDR1 and CDR2: MGHRA, YSYEKL. This CDR3 region has 17 residues.

The genes are TRBV14 and TRBJ2-3; 7 positions match TRBD2. CDR1 is SGHDN, CDR2 FVKESK, per germline. The CDR3 runs to 16 residues. The junction had 10 bases not matched to a gene; V was cut back by 4 bases and J by 3 bases. The CDR3 loop reads CASSLTGGSVTDTQYF. CDR3 in DNA: TGTGCCAGCAGCCTGACCGGCGGGAGTGTTACAGATACGCAGTATTTT.

The V call is TRBV6-5, the J call TRBJ2-1; D is uncertain. Trimming removed 0 bases from V and 10 bases from J, with 13 bases in between. Per the germline V gene, CDR1 is MNHEY and CDR2 is SVGAGI. The CDR3 has 14 residues. CDR3 DNA: TGTGCCAGCAGTTACTCAGACATTTTCTTCGAGCAGTTCTTC. Encoded protein: CASSYSDIFFEQFF.